This entry describes one T cell receptor (beta chain). Measured with immunoSEQ multiplex PCR; TCRdb has only the in-frame clones, and not every one. Seen here are approximately 450,000 clones, 75% to 95% observed once, and the top ten hold 10% to 15%. Documented treatment: roughly 19 received Ad26.COV2.S at low or high dose, single or two shots; 5 received placebo; per-sample allocation not given. Collection of samples fell on day 63 after the first vaccine or placebo injection. This entry belongs to a study of Ad26.COV2.S vaccination and SARS-CoV-2 variants. Germline CDR1 is LGHNA and CDR2 is YSLEER. The V gene end was trimmed by 3 bases and the J gene end by 5 bases; junction bases not matched to a gene: 8. This CDR3 contains 15 residues.

The J gene is TRBJ2-7, the V gene TRBV4-3; 9 nucleotides match TRBD1. The source of this sequence is a person between 18 and 65 years old who received the Ad26.COV2.S COVID-19 vaccine or a placebo. Sequencing used peripheral blood, obtained in a trial of Ad26.COV2.S vaccine versus placebo. The CDR3 sequence: CASSHYRGLHDEQYF. The CDR3 coding sequence is TGCGCCAGCAGCCACTACAGGGGGCTCCATGACGAGCAGTACTTC.